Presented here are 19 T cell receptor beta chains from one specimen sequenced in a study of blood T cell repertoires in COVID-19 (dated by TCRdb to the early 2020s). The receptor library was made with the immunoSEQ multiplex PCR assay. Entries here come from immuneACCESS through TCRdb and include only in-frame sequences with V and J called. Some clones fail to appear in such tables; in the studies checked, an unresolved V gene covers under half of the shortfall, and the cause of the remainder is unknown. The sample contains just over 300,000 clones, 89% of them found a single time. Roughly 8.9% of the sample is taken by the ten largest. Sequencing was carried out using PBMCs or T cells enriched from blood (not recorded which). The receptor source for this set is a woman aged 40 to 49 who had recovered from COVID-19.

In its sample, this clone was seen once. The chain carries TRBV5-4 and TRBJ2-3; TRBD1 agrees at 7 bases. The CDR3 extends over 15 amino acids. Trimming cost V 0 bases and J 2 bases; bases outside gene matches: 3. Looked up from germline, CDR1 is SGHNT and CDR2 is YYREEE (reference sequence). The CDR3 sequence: CASSLDRGYTDTQYF. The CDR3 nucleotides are TGTGCCAGCAGCTTGGACAGGGGCTACACAGATACGCAGTATTTT.

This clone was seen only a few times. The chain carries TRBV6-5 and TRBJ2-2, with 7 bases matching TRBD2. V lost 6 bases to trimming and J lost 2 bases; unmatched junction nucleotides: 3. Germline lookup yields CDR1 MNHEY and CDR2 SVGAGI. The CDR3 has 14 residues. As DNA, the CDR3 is TGTGCCAGCAGCCTGGGACTAAACACCGGGGAGCTGTTTTTT. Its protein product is CASSLGLNTGELFF.

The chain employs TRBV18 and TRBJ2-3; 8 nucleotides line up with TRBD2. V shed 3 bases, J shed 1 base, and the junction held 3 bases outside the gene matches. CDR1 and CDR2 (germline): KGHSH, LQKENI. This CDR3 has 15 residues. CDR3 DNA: TGTGCCAGCTCACCGCCACTAGCGGGCACAGATACGCAGTATTTT. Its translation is CASSPPLAGTDTQYF.

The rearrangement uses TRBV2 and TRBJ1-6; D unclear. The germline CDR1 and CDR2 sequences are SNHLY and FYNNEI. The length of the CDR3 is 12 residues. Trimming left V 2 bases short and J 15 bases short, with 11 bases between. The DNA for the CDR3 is TGTGCCAGCAGTGAACGTCAACGGGGCCTCCACTTT. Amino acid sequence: CASSERQRGLHF. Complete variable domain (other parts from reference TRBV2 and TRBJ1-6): EPEVTQTPSHQVTQMGQEVILRCVPISNHLYFYWYRQILGQKVEFLVSFYNNEISEKSEIFDDQFSVERPDGSNFTLKIRSTKLEDSAMYFCASSERQRGLHFGNGTRLTVT.

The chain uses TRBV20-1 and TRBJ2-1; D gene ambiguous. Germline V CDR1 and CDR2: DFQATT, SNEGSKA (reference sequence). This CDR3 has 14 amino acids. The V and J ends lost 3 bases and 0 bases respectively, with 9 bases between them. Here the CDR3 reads CSASDTFSYNEQFF. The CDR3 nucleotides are TGCAGTGCTAGTGACACATTCTCCTACAATGAGCAGTTCTTC.

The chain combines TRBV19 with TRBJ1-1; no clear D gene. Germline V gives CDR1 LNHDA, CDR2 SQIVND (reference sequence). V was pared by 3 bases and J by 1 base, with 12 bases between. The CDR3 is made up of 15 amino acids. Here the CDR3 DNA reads TGTGCCAGTAGTATTTTAGCACCACCGAACACTGAAGCTTTCTTT. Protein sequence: CASSILAPPNTEAFF.

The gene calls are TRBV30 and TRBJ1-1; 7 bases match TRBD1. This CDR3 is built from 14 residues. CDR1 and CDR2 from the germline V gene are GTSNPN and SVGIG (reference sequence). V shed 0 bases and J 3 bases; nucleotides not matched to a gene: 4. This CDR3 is CAWSVSQGDTEAFF. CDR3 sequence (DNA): TGTGCCTGGAGTGTTAGTCAGGGGGACACTGAAGCTTTCTTT.

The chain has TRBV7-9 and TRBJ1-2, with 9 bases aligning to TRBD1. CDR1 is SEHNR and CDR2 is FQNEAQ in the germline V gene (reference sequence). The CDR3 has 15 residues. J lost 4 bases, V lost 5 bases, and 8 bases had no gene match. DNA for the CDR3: TGTGCCAGCAGCCAACGGGACAGGGCGCGCTATGGCTACACCTTC. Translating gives CASSQRDRARYGYTF.

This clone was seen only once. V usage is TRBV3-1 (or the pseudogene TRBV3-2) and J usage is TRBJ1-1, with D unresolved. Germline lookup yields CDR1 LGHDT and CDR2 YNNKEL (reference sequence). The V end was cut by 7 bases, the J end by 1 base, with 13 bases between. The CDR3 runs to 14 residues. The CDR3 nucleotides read TGTGCCAGCACCAGACGGGAGGGGAACACTGAAGCTTTCTTT. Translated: CASTRREGNTEAFF.

CDR3 residues: CASTGSGTRGEQYF. The CDR3 nucleotides read TGTGCCAGCACAGGGTCCGGGACTAGAGGCGAGCAGTACTTC. V gene TRBV27 combines with J gene TRBJ2-7; TRBD2 matches 8 bases. In germline, CDR1 is MNHEY, CDR2 SMNVEV (reference sequence). V lost 7 bases, J lost 6 bases, and 11 bases stayed unmatched. This CDR3 is 14 amino acids long.

The CDR3 DNA follows: TGTGCCAGCAGCTTCCCACAGGGGTTGGGAAACACCATATATTTT. Amino acids: CASSFPQGLGNTIYF. This chain connects TRBV11-2 to TRBJ1-3; 7 bases line up with TRBD1. The germline gives CDR1 SGHAT, CDR2 FQNNGV. V lost 3 bases, J lost 4 bases, and 6 bases stayed unmatched. The CDR3 extends over 15 amino acids.

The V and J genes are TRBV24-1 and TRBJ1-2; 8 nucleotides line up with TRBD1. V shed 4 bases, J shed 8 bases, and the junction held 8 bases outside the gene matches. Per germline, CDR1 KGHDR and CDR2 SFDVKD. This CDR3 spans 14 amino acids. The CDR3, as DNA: TGTGCCACCAGTGACTCCAGGGGGCGCGTAGGCTACACCTTC. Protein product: CATSDSRGRVGYTF.

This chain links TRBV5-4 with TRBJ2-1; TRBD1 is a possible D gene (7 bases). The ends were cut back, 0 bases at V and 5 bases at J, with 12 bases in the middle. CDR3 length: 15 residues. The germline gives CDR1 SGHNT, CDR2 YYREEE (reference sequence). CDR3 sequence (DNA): TGTGCCAGCAGCTTGGCCCAGGGGGGAAACAATGAGCAGTTCTTC. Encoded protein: CASSLAQGGNNEQFF.

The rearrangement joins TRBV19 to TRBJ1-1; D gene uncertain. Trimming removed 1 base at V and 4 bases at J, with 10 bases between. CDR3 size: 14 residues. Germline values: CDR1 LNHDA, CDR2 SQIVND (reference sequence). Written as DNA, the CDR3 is TGTGCCAGTAGTATAGGAGGAGGTAGCACTGAAGCTTTCTTT. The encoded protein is CASSIGGGSTEAFF.

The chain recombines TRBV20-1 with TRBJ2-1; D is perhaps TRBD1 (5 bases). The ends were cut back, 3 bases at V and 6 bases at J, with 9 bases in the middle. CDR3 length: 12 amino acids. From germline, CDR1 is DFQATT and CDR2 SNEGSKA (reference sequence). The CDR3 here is CSASARVNEQFF. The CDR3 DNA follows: TGCAGTGCTAGTGCCAGGGTCAATGAGCAGTTCTTC.

The DNA for the CDR3 is TGTGCCAGCAAAACGACTAGCGGGAGAATTGATGAGCAGTTCTTC. Encoded protein: CASKTTSGRIDEQFF. The chain employs TRBV11-2 and TRBJ2-1, with TRBD2 matching 12 bases. CDR3 length: 15 amino acids. J lost 8 bases, V lost 7 bases, and 9 bases had no gene match. Germline values: CDR1 SGHAT, CDR2 FQNNGV. The complete variable domain, with remaining parts taken from reference TRBV11-2 and TRBJ2-1, reads EAGVAQSPRYKIIEKRQSVAFWCNPISGHATLYWYQQILGQGPKLLIQFQNNGVVDDSQLPKDRFSAERLKGVDSTLKIQPAKLEDSAVYLCASKTTSGRIDEQFFGPGTRLTVL.

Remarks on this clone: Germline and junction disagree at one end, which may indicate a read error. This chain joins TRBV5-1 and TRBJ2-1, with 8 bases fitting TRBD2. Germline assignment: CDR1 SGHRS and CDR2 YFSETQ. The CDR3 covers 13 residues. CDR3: CASSLDLAGLRVF. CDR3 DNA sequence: TGCGCCAGCAGCTTGGACCTAGCGGGCCTAAGGGTCTTC.

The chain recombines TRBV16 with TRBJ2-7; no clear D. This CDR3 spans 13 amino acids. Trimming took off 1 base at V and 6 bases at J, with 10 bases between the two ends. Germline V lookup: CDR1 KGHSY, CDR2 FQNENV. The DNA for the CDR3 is TGTGCCAGCAGCCAATATAAAGGAGCCGAGCAGTACTTC. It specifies CASSQYKGAEQYF.

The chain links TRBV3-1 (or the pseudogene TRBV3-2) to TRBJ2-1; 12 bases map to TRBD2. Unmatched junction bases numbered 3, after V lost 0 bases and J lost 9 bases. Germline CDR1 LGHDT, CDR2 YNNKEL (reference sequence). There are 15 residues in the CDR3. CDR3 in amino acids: CASSQEGLAGREQFF. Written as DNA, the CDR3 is TGTGCCAGCAGCCAAGAGGGACTAGCGGGCCGTGAGCAGTTCTTC.